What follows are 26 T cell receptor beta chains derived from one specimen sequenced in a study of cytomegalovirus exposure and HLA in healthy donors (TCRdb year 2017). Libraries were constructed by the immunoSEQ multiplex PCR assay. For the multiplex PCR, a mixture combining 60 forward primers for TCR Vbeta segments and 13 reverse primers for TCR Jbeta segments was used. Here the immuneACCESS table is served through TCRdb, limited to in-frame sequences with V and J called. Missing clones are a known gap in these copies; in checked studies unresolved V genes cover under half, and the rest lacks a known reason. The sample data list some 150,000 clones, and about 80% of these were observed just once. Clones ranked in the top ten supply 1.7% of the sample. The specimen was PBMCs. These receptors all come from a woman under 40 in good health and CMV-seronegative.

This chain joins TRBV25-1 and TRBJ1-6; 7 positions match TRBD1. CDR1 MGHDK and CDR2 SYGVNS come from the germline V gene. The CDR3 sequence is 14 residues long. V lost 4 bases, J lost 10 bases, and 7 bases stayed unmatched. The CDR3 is CASSVGQVGSPLHF. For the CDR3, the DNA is TGTGCCAGCAGTGTTGGACAGGTTGGGTCACCCCTCCACTTT.

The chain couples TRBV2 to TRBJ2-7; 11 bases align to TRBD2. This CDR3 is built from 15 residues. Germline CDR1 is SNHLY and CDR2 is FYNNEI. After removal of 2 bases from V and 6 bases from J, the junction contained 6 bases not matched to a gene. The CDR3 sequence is CASSEIAGGLAEQYF. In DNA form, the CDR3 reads TGTGCCAGCAGTGAAATAGCGGGGGGGCTCGCCGAGCAGTACTTC.

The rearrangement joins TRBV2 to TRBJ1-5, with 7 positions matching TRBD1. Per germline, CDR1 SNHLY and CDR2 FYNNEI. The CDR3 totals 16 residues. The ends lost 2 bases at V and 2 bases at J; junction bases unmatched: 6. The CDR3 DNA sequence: TGTGCCAGCAGTGAAAGGGGGCTGGGCGGCAATCAGCCCCAGCATTTT. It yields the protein CASSERGLGGNQPQHF.

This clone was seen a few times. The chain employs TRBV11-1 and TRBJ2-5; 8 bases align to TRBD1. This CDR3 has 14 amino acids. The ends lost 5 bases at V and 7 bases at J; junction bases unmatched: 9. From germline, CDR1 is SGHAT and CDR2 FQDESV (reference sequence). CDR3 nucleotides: TGTGCCAGCAGCGCCCCGGACAGGGAGAGGACCCAGTACTTC. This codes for CASSAPDRERTQYF.

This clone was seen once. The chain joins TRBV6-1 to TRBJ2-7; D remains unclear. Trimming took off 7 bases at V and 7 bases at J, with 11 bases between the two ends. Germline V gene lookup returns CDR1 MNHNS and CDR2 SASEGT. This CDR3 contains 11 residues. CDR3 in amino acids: CASKQLREQYF. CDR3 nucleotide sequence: TGTGCCAGCAAACAGCTCCGGGAGCAGTACTTC.

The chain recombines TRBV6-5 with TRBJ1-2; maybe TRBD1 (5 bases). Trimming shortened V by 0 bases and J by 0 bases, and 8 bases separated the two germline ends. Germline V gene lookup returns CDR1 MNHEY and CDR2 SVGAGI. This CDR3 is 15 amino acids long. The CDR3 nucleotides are TGTGCCAGCAGTTACTCGTTGACAGCTAACTATGGCTACACCTTC. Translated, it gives CASSYSLTANYGYTF.

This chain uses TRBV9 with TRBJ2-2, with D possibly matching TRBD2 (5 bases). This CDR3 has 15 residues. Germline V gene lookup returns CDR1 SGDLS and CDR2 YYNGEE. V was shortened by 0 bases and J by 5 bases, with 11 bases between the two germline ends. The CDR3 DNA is TGTGCCAGCAGCGTAGAACAAACGGGGACCGGGGAGCTGTTTTTT. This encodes CASSVEQTGTGELFF.

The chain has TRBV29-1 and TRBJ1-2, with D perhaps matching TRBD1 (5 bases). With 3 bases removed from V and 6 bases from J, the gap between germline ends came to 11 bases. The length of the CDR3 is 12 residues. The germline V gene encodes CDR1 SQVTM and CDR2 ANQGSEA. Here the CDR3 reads CSVDPGSDGYTF. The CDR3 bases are TGCAGCGTTGATCCAGGGTCGGATGGCTACACCTTC.

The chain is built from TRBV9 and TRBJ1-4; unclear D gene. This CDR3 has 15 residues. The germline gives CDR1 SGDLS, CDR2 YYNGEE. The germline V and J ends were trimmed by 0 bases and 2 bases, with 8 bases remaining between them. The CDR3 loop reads CASSVAVATNEKLFF. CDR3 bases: TGTGCCAGCAGCGTAGCGGTTGCGACTAATGAAAAACTGTTTTTT.

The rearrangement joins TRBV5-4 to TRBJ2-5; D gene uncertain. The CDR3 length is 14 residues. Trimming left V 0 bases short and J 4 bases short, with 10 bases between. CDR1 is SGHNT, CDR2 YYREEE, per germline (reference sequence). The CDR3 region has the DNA TGTGCCAGCAGCTTGGCGGGTGTCGCAGAGACCCAGTACTTC. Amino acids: CASSLAGVAETQYF. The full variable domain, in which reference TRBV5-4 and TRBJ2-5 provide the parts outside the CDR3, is ETGVTQSPTHLIKTRGQQVTLRCSSQSGHNTVSWYQQALGQGPQFIFQYYREEENGRGNFPPRFSGLQFPNYSSELNVNALELDDSALYLCASSLAGVAETQYFGPGTRLLVL.

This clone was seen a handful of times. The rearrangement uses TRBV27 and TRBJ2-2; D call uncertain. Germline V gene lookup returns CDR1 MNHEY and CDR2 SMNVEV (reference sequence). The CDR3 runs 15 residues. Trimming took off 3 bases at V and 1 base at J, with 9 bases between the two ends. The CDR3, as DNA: TGTGCCAGCAGTTTGCTTCCAGTGAACACCGGGGAGCTGTTTTTT. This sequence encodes CASSLLPVNTGELFF.

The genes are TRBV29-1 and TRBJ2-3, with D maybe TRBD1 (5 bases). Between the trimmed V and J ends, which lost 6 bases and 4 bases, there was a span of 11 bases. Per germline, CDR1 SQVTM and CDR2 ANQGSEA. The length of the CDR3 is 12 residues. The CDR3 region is CSVRTGADTQYF. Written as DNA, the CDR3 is TGCAGCGTACGAACAGGAGCAGATACGCAGTATTTT.

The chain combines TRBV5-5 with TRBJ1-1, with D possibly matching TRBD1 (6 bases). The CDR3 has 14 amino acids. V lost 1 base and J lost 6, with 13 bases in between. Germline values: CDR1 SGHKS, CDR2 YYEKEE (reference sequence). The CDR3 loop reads CASSLLGGGAEAFF. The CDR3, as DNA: TGTGCCAGCAGCTTGCTAGGGGGAGGGGCTGAAGCTTTCTTT.

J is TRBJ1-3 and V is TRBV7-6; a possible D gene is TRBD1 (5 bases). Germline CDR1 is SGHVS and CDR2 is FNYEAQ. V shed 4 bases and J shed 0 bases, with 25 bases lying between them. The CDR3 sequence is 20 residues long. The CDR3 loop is CASSSAYRDSGPNSGNTIYF. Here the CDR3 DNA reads TGTGCCAGCAGCTCGGCATACCGGGACTCAGGCCCTAACTCTGGAAACACCATATATTTT.

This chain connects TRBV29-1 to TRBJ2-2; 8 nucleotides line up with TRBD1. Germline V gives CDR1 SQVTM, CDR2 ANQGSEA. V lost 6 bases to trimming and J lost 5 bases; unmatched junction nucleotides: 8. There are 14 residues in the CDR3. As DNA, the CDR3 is TGCAGCGTCCAACAGAGACAGGGGACCGGGGAGCTGTTTTTT. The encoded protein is CSVQQRQGTGELFF.

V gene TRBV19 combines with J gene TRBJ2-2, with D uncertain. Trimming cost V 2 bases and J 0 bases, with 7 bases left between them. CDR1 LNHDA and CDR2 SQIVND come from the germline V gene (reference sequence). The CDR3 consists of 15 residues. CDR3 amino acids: CASSIRRANTGELFF. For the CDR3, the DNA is TGTGCCAGTAGTATAAGACGGGCGAACACCGGGGAGCTGTTTTTT.

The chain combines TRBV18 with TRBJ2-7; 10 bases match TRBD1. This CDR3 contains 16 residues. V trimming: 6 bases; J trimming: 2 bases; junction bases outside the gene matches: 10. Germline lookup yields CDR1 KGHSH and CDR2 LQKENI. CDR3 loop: CASSQGGTGEPYEQYF. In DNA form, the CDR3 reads TGTGCCAGCTCCCAGGGGGGGACAGGGGAACCCTACGAGCAGTACTTC.

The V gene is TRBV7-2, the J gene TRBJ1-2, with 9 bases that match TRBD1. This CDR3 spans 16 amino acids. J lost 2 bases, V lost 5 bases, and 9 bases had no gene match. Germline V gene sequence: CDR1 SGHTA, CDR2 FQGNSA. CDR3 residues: CASSPQSTGGNYGYTF. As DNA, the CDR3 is TGTGCCAGCAGCCCTCAAAGCACAGGGGGCAACTATGGCTACACCTTC. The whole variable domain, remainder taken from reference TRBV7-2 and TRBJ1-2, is GAGVSQSPSNKVTEKGKDVELRCDPISGHTALYWYRQSLGQGLEFLIYFQGNSAPDKSGLPSDRFSAERTGGSVSTLTIQRTQQEDSAVYLCASSPQSTGGNYGYTFGSGTRLTVV.

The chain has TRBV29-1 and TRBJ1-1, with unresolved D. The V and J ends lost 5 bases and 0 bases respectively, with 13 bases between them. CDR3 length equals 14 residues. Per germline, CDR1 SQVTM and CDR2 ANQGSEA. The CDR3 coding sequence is TGCAGCGTTCGGGATAGGCGGATGAACACTGAAGCTTTCTTT. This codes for CSVRDRRMNTEAFF.

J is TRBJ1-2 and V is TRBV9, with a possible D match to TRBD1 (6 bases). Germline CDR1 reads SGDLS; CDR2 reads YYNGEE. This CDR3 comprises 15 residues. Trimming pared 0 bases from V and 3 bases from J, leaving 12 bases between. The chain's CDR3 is CASSVEDRADYGYTF. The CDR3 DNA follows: TGTGCCAGCAGCGTAGAGGACAGAGCTGACTATGGCTACACCTTC.

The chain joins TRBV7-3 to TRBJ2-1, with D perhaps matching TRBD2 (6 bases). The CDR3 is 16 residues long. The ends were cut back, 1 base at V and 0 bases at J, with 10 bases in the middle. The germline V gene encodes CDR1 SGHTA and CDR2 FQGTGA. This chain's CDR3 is CASSLSGGVSYNEQFF. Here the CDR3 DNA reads TGTGCCAGCAGCTTAAGTGGCGGGGTCTCCTACAATGAGCAGTTCTTC. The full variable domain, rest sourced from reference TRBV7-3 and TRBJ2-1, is GAGVSQTPSNKVTEKGKYVELRCDPISGHTALYWYRQSLGQGPEFLIYFQGTGAADDSGLPNDRFFAVRPEGSVSTLKIQRTERGDSAVYLCASSLSGGVSYNEQFFGPGTRLTVL.

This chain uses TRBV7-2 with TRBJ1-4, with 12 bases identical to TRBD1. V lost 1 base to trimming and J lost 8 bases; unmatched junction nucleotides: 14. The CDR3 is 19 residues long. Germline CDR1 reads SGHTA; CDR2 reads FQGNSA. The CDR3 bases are TGTGCCAGCAGCTTAGGAGGCCCCGGGACAGGGGGCACAGACGAAAAACTGTTTTTT. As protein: CASSLGGPGTGGTDEKLFF. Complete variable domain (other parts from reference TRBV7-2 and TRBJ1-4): GAGVSQSPSNKVTEKGKDVELRCDPISGHTALYWYRQSLGQGLEFLIYFQGNSAPDKSGLPSDRFSAERTGGSVSTLTIQRTQQEDSAVYLCASSLGGPGTGGTDEKLFFGSGTQLSVL.

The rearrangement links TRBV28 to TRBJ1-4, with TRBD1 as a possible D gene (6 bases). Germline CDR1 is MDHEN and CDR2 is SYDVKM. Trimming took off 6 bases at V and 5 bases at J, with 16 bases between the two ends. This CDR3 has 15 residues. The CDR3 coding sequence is TGTGCCAGCAGCCCCGGTGTGACAGGAAATGAAAAACTGTTTTTT. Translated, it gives CASSPGVTGNEKLFF.

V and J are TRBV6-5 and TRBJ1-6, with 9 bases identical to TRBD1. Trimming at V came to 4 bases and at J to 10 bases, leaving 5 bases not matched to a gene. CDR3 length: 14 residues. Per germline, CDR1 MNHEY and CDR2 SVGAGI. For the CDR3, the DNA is TGTGCCAGCAGTTCGAACAGGGGGCCCTCACCCCTCCACTTT. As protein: CASSSNRGPSPLHF.

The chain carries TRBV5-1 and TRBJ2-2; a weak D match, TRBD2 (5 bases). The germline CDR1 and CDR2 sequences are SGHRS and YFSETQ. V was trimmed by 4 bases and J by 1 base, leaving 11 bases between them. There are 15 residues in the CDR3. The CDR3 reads CASSRDAENTGELFF. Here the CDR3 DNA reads TGCGCCAGCAGCCGGGATGCGGAGAACACCGGGGAGCTGTTTTTT. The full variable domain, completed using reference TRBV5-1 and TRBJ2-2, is KAGVTQTPRYLIKTRGQQVTLSCSPISGHRSVSWYQQTPGQGLQFLFEYFSETQRNKGNFPGRFSGRQFSNSRSEMNVSTLELGDSALYLCASSRDAENTGELFFGEGSRLTVL.

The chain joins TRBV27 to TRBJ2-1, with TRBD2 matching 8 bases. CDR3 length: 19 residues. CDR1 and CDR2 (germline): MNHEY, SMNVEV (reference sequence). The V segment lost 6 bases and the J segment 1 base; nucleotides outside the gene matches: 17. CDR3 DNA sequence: TGTGCCAGCAGACCTCGGGTAGCGGGGTCAGTTGGATCCTACAATGAGCAGTTCTTC. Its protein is CASRPRVAGSVGSYNEQFF.